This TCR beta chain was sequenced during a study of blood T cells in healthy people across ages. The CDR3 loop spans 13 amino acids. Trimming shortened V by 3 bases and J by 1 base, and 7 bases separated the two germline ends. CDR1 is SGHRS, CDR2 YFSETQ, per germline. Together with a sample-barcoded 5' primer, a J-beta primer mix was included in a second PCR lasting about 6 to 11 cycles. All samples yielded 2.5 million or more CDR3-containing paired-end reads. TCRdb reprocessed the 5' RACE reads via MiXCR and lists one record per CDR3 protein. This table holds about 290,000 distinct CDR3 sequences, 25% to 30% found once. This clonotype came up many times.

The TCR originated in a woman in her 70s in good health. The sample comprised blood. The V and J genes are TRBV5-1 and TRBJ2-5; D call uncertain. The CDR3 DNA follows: TGCGCCAGCAGCTCAGGCCTCCAAGAGACCCAGTACTTC. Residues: CASSSGLQETQYF.